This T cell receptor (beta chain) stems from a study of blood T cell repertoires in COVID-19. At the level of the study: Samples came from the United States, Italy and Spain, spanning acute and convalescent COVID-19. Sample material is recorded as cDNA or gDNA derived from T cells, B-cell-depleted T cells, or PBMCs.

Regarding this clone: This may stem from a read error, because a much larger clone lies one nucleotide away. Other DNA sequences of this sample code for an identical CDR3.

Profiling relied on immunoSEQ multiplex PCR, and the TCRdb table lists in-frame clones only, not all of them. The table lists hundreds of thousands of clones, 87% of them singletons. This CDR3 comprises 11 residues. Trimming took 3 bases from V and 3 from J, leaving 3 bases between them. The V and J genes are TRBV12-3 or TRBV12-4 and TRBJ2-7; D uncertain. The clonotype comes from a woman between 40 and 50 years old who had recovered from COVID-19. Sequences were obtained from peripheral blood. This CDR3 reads CASSFGYEQYF. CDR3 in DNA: TGTGCCAGCAGTTTCGGCTACGAGCAGTACTTC.